The 20 T cell receptor beta chains reported below all come from one sample, sequenced in a study of T-cell reconstitution after alpha-beta-depleted transplantation in children. Unique molecular identifiers were used to barcode this TCRbeta library. MiXCR, run by TCRdb on the PCR reads, gives a single entry per CDR3 protein. Of 81,000 or so distinct CDR3 sequences listed, less than 20% were seen once; the top ten hold around a fifth. Source: PBMCs, mostly from graft donor cells, taken 180 days after TCRalphabeta/CD19-depleted stem cell transplant. The receptor source for this set is a male patient between 2 and 15 years old who had a stem cell transplant for acute lymphoblastic leukemia, so the T cells may come from the graft donor.

This chain links TRBV7-2 with TRBJ1-2; D gene ambiguous. The CDR3 sequence is 13 residues long. Germline CDR1 SGHTA, CDR2 FQGNSA. Trimming took off 5 bases at V and 5 bases at J, with 12 bases between the two ends. CDR3 sequence: CASSRHSDYGYTF. CDR3 DNA sequence: TGTGCCAGCAGCAGACACAGTGATTATGGCTACACCTTC.

The V and J genes are TRBV7-9 and TRBJ2-4; D is unresolved. Trimming took off 1 base at V and 1 base at J, with 11 bases between the two ends. CDR3 length: 16 amino acids. Germline CDR1 and CDR2: SEHNR and FQNEAQ (reference sequence). The CDR3 nucleotides read TGTGCCAGCAGCTTAGGACCAGAGAGGGCCAAAAACATTCAGTACTTC. Protein product: CASSLGPERAKNIQYF. Supplemented by reference TRBV7-9 and TRBJ2-4, the full variable domain reads DTGVSQNPRHKITKRGQNVTFRCDPISEHNRLYWYRQTLGQGPEFLTYFQNEAQLEKSRLLSDRFSAERPKGSFSTLEIQRTEQGDSAMYLCASSLGPERAKNIQYFGAGTRLSVL.

This clonotype was seen only a few times. The chain carries TRBV7-2 and TRBJ2-7, with unresolved D. Looked up from germline, CDR1 is SGHTA and CDR2 is FQGNSA. V lost 0 bases and J 4 bases, leaving 7 bases between the germline ends. CDR3 size: 13 residues. CDR3 nucleotides: TGTGCCAGCAGCTTAGCGGAGATTTACGAGCAGTACTTC. This translates into CASSLAEIYEQYF.

The genes are TRBV7-2 and TRBJ1-3, with D maybe TRBD1 (5 bases). The germline gives CDR1 SGHTA, CDR2 FQGNSA. The CDR3 covers 16 residues. Trimming removed 6 bases at V and 0 bases at J, with 15 bases between. This CDR3 is CASRTDGGSSGNTIYF. CDR3 nucleotides: TGTGCCAGCAGAACAGATGGGGGGAGCTCTGGAAACACCATATATTTT.

The chain uses TRBV10-3 and TRBJ2-2; TRBD1 aligns across 7 bases. The CDR3 consists of 16 residues. V lost 4 bases, J lost 6 bases, and 11 bases stayed unmatched. Germline assignment: CDR1 ENHRY and CDR2 SYGVKD. CDR3 DNA sequence: TGTGCCATCAGTGGCCGACAGGGTTCGGCCGCCGGGGAGCTGTTTTTT. The encoded protein is CAISGRQGSAAGELFF.

The table lists this clonotype with a few counts. The chain carries TRBV18 and TRBJ1-1; no clear D gene. There are 15 residues in the CDR3. Per the germline V gene, CDR1 is KGHSH and CDR2 is LQKENI. Trimming removed 2 bases from V and 1 base from J, with 11 bases in between. The CDR3, as DNA: TGTGCCAGCTCACCAGGGTTGGGAGAGAACACTGAAGCTTTCTTT. Protein sequence: CASSPGLGENTEAFF.

This clonotype has at least ten counts. The chain employs TRBV5-1 and TRBJ2-1; no clear D. Germline V CDR1 and CDR2: SGHRS, YFSETQ. Trimming pared 3 bases from V and 8 bases from J, leaving 9 bases between. The CDR3 runs 12 residues. The CDR3 bases are TGCGCCAGCAGCTCCCCGGGCGATGAGCAGTTCTTC. Its translation: CASSSPGDEQFF.

There are many counts of this clonotype. This chain uses TRBV7-2 with TRBJ1-5; D unresolved. CDR1 SGHTA and CDR2 FQGNSA come from the germline V gene. The CDR3 extends over 14 amino acids. Between the trimmed V and J ends, which lost 5 bases and 2 bases, there was a span of 10 bases. CDR3 DNA sequence: TGTGCCAGCAGCCCCACGGGTGGCAATCAGCCCCAGCATTTT. Its protein product is CASSPTGGNQPQHF.

This clonotype was observed a handful of times. The rearrangement links TRBV9 to TRBJ1-1, with TRBD1 as a possible D gene (5 bases). In germline, CDR1 is SGDLS, CDR2 YYNGEE. V was trimmed by 1 base and J by 4 bases, leaving 14 bases between them. CDR3 length: 15 residues. DNA of the CDR3: TGTGCCAGCAGCGTAAGGGCAGGGCCGGGCACTGAAGCTTTCTTT. Its translation is CASSVRAGPGTEAFF.

This clonotype was seen a handful of times. V is TRBV7-8 and J is TRBJ2-3; D is uncertain. This CDR3 is 17 amino acids long. CDR1 is SGHVS and CDR2 is FQNEAQ in the germline V gene. With 6 bases removed from V and 1 base from J, the gap between germline ends came to 20 bases. The CDR3 coding sequence is TGTGCCAGCAGTTTACAGACCGCTTTGCACGGCACAGATACGCAGTATTTT. As protein: CASSLQTALHGTDTQYF.

J is TRBJ2-5 and V is TRBV20-1; 9 bases are a match to TRBD2. Germline V CDR1 and CDR2: DFQATT, SNEGSKA (reference sequence). This CDR3 has 16 amino acids. V shed 3 bases and J 2 bases; nucleotides not matched to a gene: 10. This chain's CDR3 is CSASRVSGGPQETQYF. CDR3 nucleotides: TGCAGTGCTAGTAGGGTCAGCGGGGGGCCGCAAGAGACCCAGTACTTC.

In its sample, this clonotype is medium-sized. This chain links TRBV15 with TRBJ2-3, with D unclear. The CDR3 runs 13 residues. Per germline, CDR1 LNHNV and CDR2 YYDKDF (reference sequence). V dropped 0 bases and J dropped 0 bases, with 1 base sitting between them. CDR3 amino acids: CATSRESTDTQYF. Written as DNA, the CDR3 is TGTGCCACCAGCAGAGAAAGCACAGATACGCAGTATTTT.

Worth noting for this clonotype: This may be a read error: a much more frequent sequence differs by one nucleotide. This rearrangement joins TRBV27 to TRBJ2-3; the D is unclear. This CDR3 is built from 12 residues. Trimming cost V 6 bases and J 0 bases, with 4 bases left between them. The germline V gene encodes CDR1 MNHEY and CDR2 SMNVEV (reference sequence). The CDR3 DNA follows: TGTGCCAGCAGGTCTAGCACAGATACGCAGTATTTT. As protein: CASRSSTDTQYF.

This clonotype was detected ten times or more. The chain has TRBV7-9 and TRBJ2-5; D possibly matches TRBD1 or TRBD2 (7 bases each). V was pared by 5 bases and J by 5 bases, with 15 bases between. The germline V gene has CDR1 SEHNR and CDR2 FQNEAQ (reference sequence). This CDR3 is 14 amino acids long. CDR3 residues: CASSPRQGGETQYF. Written as DNA, the CDR3 is TGTGCCAGCAGCCCAAGACAGGGAGGGGAGACCCAGTACTTC.

The chain uses TRBV3-1 and TRBJ2-3, with D perhaps TRBD1 (6 bases). The CDR3 totals 13 residues. Germline V CDR1 and CDR2: LGHDT, YNNKEL (reference sequence). V was pared by 4 bases and J by 6 bases, with 11 bases between. The CDR3 nucleotides read TGTGCCAGCAGCCCAGGGGACGTTGATACGCAGTATTTT. The encoded protein is CASSPGDVDTQYF.

There are a few counts of this clonotype. The rearrangement joins TRBV20-1 to TRBJ2-3, with TRBD1 matching 8 bases. Per germline, CDR1 DFQATT and CDR2 SNEGSKA (reference sequence). CDR3 size: 15 residues. The V and J ends lost 5 bases and 3 bases, in that order; junction bases with no gene match: 10. The CDR3 sequence is CSAQADREVTDTQYF. As DNA, the CDR3 is TGCAGTGCTCAAGCGGACAGGGAAGTAACAGATACGCAGTATTTT.

J is TRBJ2-1 and V is TRBV14; 7 nucleotides match TRBD2. J lost 4 bases, V lost 2 bases, and 8 bases had no gene match. Germline CDR1 and CDR2: SGHDN and FVKESK. The CDR3 contains 16 residues. CDR3 sequence reads: CASSQKISGTYNEQFF. CDR3 sequence (DNA): TGTGCCAGCAGCCAAAAAATAAGCGGGACTTACAATGAGCAGTTCTTC. Using reference TRBV14 and TRBJ2-1 for the parts outside the CDR3, the full variable domain is EAGVTQFPSHSVIEKGQTVTLRCDPISGHDNLYWYRRVMGKEIKFLLHFVKESKQDESGMPNNRFLAERTGGTYSTLKVQPAELEDSGVYFCASSQKISGTYNEQFFGPGTRLTVL.

In its sample, this clonotype was seen a few times. The chain recombines TRBV5-1 with TRBJ2-7; D could derive from TRBD1 or TRBD2 (5 bases each). The ends were cut back, 4 bases at V and 7 bases at J, with 21 bases in the middle. The CDR3 contains 15 residues. Germline V gene lookup returns CDR1 SGHRS and CDR2 YFSETQ. Here the CDR3 reads CASSALTPGRGEQYF. The DNA for the CDR3 is TGCGCCAGCAGCGCCCTTACACCAGGGAGAGGAGAGCAGTACTTC.

The chain joins TRBV9 to TRBJ1-2, with 9 bases fitting TRBD1. The V segment lost 4 bases and the J segment 0 bases; nucleotides outside the gene matches: 10. CDR1 and CDR2 from the germline V gene are SGDLS and YYNGEE. The CDR3 contains 17 residues. CDR3 amino acids: CASSTRDRALSNYGYTF. The CDR3, as DNA: TGTGCCAGCAGCACCCGGGACAGGGCCCTGTCTAACTATGGCTACACCTTC.

J is TRBJ2-7 and V is TRBV10-3; tentative D call: TRBD1 (5 bases). The CDR3 is 14 residues long. Trimming took 5 bases from V and 2 from J, leaving 13 bases between them. Germline V gene data show CDR1 as ENHRY and CDR2 as SYGVKD. DNA for the CDR3: TGTGCCATCAGTCTGGCAGGGTCTCCCTACGAGCAGTACTTC. Amino acid sequence: CAISLAGSPYEQYF.